This T cell receptor beta chain was documented in a study of blood T cell repertoires in COVID-19. Across the study: COVID-19 samples collected from the United States, Italy and Spain covered acute and convalescent phases. Nucleic acid was either cDNA or gDNA, and it came from T cells, B-cell-depleted T cells, or PBMCs.

This clone came up once. Trimming shortened V by 2 bases and J by 0 bases, and 9 bases separated the two germline ends. The CDR3 spans 14 residues. The germline CDR1 and CDR2 sequences are SGHRS and YFSETQ. Generated by immunoSEQ multiplex PCR, the TCRdb table keeps only in-frame clones and is missing some. The sample has tens of thousands of clones, around 80% seen once. The sequence came from a woman older than 75 with acute or convalescent COVID-19. The sample was peripheral blood. This chain links TRBV5-1 with TRBJ2-7; D gene unclear. DNA of the CDR3: TGCGCCAGCAGCTTAACAGCCAGCTCCTACGAGCAGTACTTC. It specifies CASSLTASSYEQYF.